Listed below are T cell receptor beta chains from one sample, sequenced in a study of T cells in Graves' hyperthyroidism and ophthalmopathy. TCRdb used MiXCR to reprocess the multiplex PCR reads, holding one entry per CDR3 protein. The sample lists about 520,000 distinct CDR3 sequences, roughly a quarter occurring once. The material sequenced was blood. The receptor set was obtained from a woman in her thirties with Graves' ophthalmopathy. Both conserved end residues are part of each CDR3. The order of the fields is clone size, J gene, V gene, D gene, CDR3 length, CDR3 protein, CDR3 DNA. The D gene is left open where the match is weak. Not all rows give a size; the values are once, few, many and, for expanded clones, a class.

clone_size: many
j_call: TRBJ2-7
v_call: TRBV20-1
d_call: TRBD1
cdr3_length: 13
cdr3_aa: CSARSGGGHEQYF
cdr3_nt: TGCAGTGCTAGATCAGGGGGCGGCCACGAGCAGTACTTC

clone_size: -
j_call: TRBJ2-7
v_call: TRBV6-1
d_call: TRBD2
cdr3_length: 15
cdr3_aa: CASTPGSSGTYEQYF
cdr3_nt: TGTGCCAGCACCCCAGGCTCTAGCGGTACCTACGAGCAGTACTTC

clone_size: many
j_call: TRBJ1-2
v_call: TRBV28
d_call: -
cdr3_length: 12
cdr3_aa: CATTRGGPGYTF
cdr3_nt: TGTGCCACCACAAGGGGTGGTCCTGGCTACACCTTC

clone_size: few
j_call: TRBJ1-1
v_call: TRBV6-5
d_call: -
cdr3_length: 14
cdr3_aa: CASSYTTGNTGAFF
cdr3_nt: TGTGCCAGCAGTTACACCACAGGGAACACTGGAGCTTTCTTT

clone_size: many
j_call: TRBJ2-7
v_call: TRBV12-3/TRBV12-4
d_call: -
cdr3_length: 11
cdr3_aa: CASSFGPEQYF
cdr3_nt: TGTGCCAGCAGTTTTGGCCCCGAGCAGTACTTC

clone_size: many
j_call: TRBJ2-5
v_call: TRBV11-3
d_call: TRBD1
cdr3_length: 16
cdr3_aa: CASSSTAGQGRETQYF
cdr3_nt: TGTGCCAGCAGCTCGACCGCGGGACAGGGAAGGGAGACCCAGTACTTC

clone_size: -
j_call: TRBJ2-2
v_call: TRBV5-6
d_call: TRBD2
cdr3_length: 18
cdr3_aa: CASSPTGTSGRNTGELFF
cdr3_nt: TGTGCCAGCAGCCCTACCGGGACTAGCGGACGGAACACCGGGGAGCTGTTTTTT

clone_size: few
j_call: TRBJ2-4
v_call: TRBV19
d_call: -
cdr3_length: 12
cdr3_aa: CASGQGQTIQYF
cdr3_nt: TGTGCCAGTGGCCAGGGGCAGACCATTCAGTACTTC

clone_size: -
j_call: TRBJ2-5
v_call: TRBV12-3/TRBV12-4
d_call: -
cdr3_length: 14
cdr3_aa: CASGGGWARETQYF
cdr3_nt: TGTGCCAGTGGAGGGGGCTGGGCGCGGGAGACCCAGTACTTC

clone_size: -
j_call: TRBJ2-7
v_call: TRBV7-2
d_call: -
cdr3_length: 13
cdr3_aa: CASSRSRGYEQYF
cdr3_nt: TGTGCCAGCAGTCGTAGTAGGGGATACGAGCAGTACTTC

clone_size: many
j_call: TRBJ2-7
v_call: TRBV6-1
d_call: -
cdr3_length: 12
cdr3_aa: CASRRVGYEQYF
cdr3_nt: TGTGCCAGCCGCCGCGTCGGCTACGAGCAGTACTTC

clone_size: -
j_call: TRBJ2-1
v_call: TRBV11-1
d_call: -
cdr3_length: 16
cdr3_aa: CASSGLAGGRYNEQFF
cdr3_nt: TGTGCCAGCAGCGGGTTGGCCGGGGGCCGCTACAATGAGCAGTTCTTC

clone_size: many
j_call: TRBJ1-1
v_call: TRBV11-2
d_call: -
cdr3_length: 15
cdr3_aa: CASSLEGHANTEAFF
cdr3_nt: TGTGCCAGCAGCTTAGAGGGACATGCGAACACTGAAGCTTTCTTT

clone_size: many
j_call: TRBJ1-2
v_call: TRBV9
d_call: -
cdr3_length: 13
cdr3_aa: CASTGGMPYGYTF
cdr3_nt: TGTGCCAGCACTGGGGGAATGCCCTATGGCTACACCTTC

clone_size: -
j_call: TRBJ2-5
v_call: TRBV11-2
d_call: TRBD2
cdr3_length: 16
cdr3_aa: CASSLLAGGVGETQYF
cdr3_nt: TGTGCCAGCAGCTTACTAGCGGGAGGGGTCGGAGAGACCCAGTACTTC

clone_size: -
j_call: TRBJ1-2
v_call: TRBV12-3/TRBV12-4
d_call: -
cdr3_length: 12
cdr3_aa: CASSTGSRGYTF
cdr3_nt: TGTGCCAGCAGTACAGGGAGTCGAGGCTACACCTTC

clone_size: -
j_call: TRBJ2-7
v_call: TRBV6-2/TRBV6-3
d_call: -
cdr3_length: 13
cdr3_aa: CASSETQFHEQYF
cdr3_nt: TGTGCCAGCAGTGAGACCCAGTTCCACGAGCAGTACTTC

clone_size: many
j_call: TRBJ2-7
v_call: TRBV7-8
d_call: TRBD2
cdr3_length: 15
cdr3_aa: CASSAIAGGTYEQYF
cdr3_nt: TGTGCCAGCAGCGCCATAGCGGGGGGAACCTACGAGCAGTACTTC

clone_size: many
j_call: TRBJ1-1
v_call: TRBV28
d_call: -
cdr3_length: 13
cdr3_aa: CASTLPPNTEAFF
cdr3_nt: TGTGCCAGCACCCTCCCCCCGAACACTGAAGCTTTCTTT

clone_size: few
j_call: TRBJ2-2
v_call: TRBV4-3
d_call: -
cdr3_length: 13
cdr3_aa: CASSQDHGGELFF
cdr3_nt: TGCGCCAGCAGCCAAGATCACGGCGGGGAGCTGTTTTTT

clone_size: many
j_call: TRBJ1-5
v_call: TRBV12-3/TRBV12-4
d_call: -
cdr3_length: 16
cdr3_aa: CASSRYGTDSNQPQHF
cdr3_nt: TGTGCCAGCAGTCGATACGGGACGGATAGCAATCAGCCCCAGCATTTT

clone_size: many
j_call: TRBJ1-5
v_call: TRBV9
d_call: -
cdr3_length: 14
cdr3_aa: CASSVAGGNQPQHF
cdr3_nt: TGTGCCAGCAGCGTCGCAGGGGGCAATCAGCCCCAGCATTTT

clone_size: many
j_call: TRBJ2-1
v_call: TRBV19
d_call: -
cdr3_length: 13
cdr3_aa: CASSITAYNEQFF
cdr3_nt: TGTGCCAGTAGTATTACAGCCTACAATGAGCAGTTCTTC

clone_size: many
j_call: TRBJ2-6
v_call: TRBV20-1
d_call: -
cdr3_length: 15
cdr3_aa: CSARVFSPGANVLTF
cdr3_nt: TGCAGTGCTAGAGTTTTTAGTCCTGGGGCCAACGTCCTGACTTTC

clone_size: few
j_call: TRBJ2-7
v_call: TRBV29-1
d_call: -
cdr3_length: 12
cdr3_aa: CSVGRDRYEQYF
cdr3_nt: TGCAGCGTTGGGAGGGACCGGTACGAGCAGTACTTC

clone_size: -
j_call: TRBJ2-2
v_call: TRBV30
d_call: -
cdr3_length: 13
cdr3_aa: CAWSVVGSGELFF
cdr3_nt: TGTGCCTGGAGTGTAGTGGGGAGCGGGGAGCTGTTTTTT

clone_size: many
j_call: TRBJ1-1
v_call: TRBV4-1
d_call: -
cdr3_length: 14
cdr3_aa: CASNKQGGNTEAFF
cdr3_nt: TGCGCCAGCAACAAACAGGGAGGGAACACTGAAGCTTTCTTT

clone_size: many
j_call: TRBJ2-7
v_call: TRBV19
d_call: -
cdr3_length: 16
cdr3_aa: CASSKRWDIYPYEQYF
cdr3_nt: TGTGCCAGTAGCAAGAGGTGGGACATCTACCCGTACGAGCAGTACTTC

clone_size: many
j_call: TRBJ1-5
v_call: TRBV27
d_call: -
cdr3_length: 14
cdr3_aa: CASSFRYVDQPQHF
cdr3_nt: TGTGCCAGCAGTTTCAGGTATGTGGATCAGCCCCAGCATTTT

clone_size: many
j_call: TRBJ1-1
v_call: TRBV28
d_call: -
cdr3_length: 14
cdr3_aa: CASSLVRVNTEAFF
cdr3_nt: TGTGCCAGCAGCCTAGTGAGGGTGAACACTGAAGCTTTCTTT

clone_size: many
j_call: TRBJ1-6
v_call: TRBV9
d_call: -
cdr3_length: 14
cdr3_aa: CASSATTGGSPLHF
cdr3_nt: TGTGCCAGCAGCGCCACCACGGGCGGTTCACCCCTCCACTTT

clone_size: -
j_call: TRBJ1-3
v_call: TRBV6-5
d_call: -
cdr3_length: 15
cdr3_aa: CASSTDFSLLNTIYF
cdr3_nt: TGTGCCAGCAGTACCGACTTTTCCCTTCTAAACACCATATATTTT

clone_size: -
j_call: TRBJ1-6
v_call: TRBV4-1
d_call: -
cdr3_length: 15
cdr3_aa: CASSQVGVENSPLHF
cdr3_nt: TGCGCCAGCAGCCAAGTTGGGGTTGAGAATTCACCCCTCCACTTT

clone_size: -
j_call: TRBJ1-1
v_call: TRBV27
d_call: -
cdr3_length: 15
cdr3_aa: CASSSAGGVFTEAFF
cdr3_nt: TGTGCCAGCAGTTCTGCTGGAGGGGTCTTCACTGAAGCTTTCTTT

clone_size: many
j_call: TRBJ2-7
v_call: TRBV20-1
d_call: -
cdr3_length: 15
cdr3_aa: CSARGGQDNPYEQYF
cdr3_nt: TGCAGTGCTAGGGGGGGACAAGATAATCCCTACGAGCAGTACTTC

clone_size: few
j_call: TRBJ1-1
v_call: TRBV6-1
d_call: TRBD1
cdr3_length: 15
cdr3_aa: CASETGTGMNTEAFF
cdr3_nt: TGTGCCAGCGAGACCGGGACAGGGATGAACACTGAAGCTTTCTTT

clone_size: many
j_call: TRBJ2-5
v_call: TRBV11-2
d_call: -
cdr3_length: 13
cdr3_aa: CASSYGPQETQYF
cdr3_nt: TGTGCCAGCAGCTACGGACCTCAAGAGACCCAGTACTTC

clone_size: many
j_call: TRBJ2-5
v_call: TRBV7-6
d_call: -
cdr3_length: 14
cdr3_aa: CASSSLTPGGTQYF
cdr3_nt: TGTGCCAGCAGCTCCCTGACACCCGGGGGGACCCAGTACTTC

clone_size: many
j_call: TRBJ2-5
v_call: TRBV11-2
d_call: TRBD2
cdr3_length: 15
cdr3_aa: CASSPIAGGKETQYF
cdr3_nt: TGTGCCAGCAGCCCAATAGCGGGGGGGAAGGAGACCCAGTACTTC

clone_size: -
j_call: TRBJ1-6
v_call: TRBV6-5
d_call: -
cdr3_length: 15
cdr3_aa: CASSYREFYNSPLHF
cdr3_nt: TGTGCCAGCAGTTACCGAGAGTTCTATAATTCACCCCTCCACTTT

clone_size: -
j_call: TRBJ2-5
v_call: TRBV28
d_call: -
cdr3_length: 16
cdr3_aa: CASSLQGGLGGETQYF
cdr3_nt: TGTGCCAGCAGTTTGCAGGGGGGACTAGGTGGGGAGACCCAGTACTTC

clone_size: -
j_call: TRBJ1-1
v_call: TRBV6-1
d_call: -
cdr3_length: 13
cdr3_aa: CASSDWGHTEAFF
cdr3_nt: TGTGCCAGCAGTGATTGGGGGCACACTGAAGCTTTCTTT

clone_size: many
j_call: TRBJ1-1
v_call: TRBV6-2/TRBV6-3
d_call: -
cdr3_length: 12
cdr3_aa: CASSYSPPEAFF
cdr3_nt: TGTGCCAGCAGTTACTCGCCCCCTGAAGCTTTCTTT

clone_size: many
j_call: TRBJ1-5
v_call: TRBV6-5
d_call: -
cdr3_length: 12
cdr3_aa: CASSYGIQPQHF
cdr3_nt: TGTGCCAGCAGTTACGGGATCCAGCCCCAGCATTTT

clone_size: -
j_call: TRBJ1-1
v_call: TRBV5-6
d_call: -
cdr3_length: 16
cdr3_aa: CASSPSGASISTEAFF
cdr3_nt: TGTGCCAGCAGCCCATCAGGGGCCAGCATATCCACTGAAGCTTTCTTT

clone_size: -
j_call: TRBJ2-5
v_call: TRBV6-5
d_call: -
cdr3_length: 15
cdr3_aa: CASSYEVGGQETQYF
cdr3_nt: TGTGCCAGCAGTTACGAGGTTGGGGGGCAAGAGACCCAGTACTTC

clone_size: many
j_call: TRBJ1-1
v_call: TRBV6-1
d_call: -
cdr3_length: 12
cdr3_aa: CASAGSGLEAFF
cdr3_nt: TGTGCCAGCGCAGGGTCGGGACTGGAAGCTTTCTTT

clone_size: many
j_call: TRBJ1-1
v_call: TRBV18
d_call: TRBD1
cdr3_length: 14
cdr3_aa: CASSEKGADTEAFF
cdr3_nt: TGTGCCAGCTCAGAGAAGGGGGCGGACACTGAAGCTTTCTTT

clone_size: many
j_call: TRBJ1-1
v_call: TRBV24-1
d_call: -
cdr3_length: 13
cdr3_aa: CATSDTDRSEAFF
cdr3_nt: TGTGCCACCAGTGACACAGACAGAAGTGAAGCTTTCTTT

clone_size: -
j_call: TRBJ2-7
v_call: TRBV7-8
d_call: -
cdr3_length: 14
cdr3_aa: CASSHWGRTYEQYF
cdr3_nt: TGTGCCAGCAGCCACTGGGGACGGACCTACGAGCAGTACTTC